This T cell receptor (beta chain) is from a study of shared clonotypes between healthy human individuals (dated by TCRdb to about 2020). About the full investigation: The cohort included a few men and two women between 18 and 49 years of age. Per donor, leukapheresis produced somewhere between about 0.94 and 10 billion PBMCs. To estimate repertoire size and how much clonotype sharing occurs between individuals, the study deeply sequenced the blood TCR repertoires of roughly 5 healthy adults. For each donor, CD4 naive and CD4 memory were each run on three plates, CD8 naive on two plates, and CD8 memory on one plate. To increase sequencing depth and limit assay-specific biases, different laboratories used diverse techniques to prepare libraries and sequence TCR repertoires.

Donors were healthy HIV-negative adults with no recently reported acute infections or vaccinations. All donors were Caucasian adults living in Nashville, Tennessee, USA. Magnetic negative selection was used to enrich CD4+ T cells, after which naive cells were positively selected on CD45RA and the negative fraction became the memory subset. Blood was collected by leukapheresis, and PBMCs were isolated by Ficoll-Histopaque density gradient centrifugation and then cryopreserved in liquid nitrogen vapor phase. Analytical flow cytometry was used to check the purity and quantity of every magnetically sorted T cell population. Genomic DNA was isolated from every sorted fraction and measured by UV absorbance on a Nanodrop 2000c. Including the terminal cysteine and phenylalanine, the CDR3 comprises 15 residues. Only CDR3 DNA remains: 45 bases, in frame from the first base. For CDR1 and CDR2, the germline V gene lists SGHTA and FQGNSA. Trimming removed 4 bases from V and 7 bases from J; the gene matches leave 8 bases unexplained.

TCR CDR3 regions were amplified from genomic DNA by multiplex PCR using the deep immunoSEQ assay. For each cell subset, the extracted genomic DNA was distributed evenly across all wells of several immunoSEQ 96-well plates, and each plate served as one replicate. For sorted subsets, 150 to 200 ng genomic DNA, equal to 30,000 to 35,000 T cell genomes, was loaded into each replicate PCR. Purified libraries were quantified with a Qubit 3.0 fluorometer, sized on a Bioanalyzer 2100, and re-quantified with the KAPA Library Quantification kit. Every immunoSEQ 96-well plate was sequenced on a dedicated single-read 150-cycle Illumina NextSeq 550 flow cell. In the authors' own workflow: Because the immunoSEQ output held only junctional sequences and lacked quality scores, the filtering could not match the filtering applied to full-length reads. To assign V/J genes and CDR3, sequences were annotated against IMGT germline references using PyIR, a Python wrapper for IgBLAST v1.9. Any read was removed if the V/J assignment was weak (E-value above 1e-6), the CDR3 was missing, or the read contained stop codons, out-of-frame junctions, or ambiguous translated residues. V3J clonotypes were defined as sequences sharing the same inferred V gene, J gene, and CDR3 amino acid sequence. Percentage overlap between repertoires was computed as shared unique clonotypes divided by the size of the smaller repertoire. Three approaches were used to assess repertoire richness: RTK rarefaction, the Chao1 estimator, and Recon v2.1 estimates of unobserved clonotypes. Generation probabilities were computed with OLGA for all TCRbeta clonotypes obtained by the gDNA method from a few donors. What TCRdb holds here is the immuneACCESS table cut down to in-frame rearrangements. Part of the clones is not present; checked against another copy, under half of the missing clones reflect an unresolved V gene, and the others are unexplained. V and J calls and clone size are those listed in that table; D and trimming were worked out from the DNA. The sample table holds just over 2,000,000 clones, of which 95% were seen once. The ten largest account for 0.13% of the sample.

What the work shows at the level of the full study, not this receptor alone: Rarefaction of sorted-subset datasets indicated incomplete sequencing despite the large sequencing depth. Based on pairwise subsampling, the degree of clonotype sharing among donors was expected to be affected by sequencing depth. Sampling was restricted to blood, and TCR repertoires in tissues likely differ from the TCR repertoires found in blood. Naive subsets generally had larger estimated clonotype richness than memory subsets. Because the study included only a small number of donors, the genetic and exposure-history diversity represented was limited. Sharing across a few donors was observed for approximately 4.6% of naive CD4, over 3% of naive CD8, roughly 2.4% of memory CD4, and over 0.3% of memory CD8 clonotypes. Clonotypes shared by all four sorted-subset donors showed higher generation probabilities than non-shared clonotypes.

Worth noting for this clone: There is no known antigen for this receptor. Base qualities are missing; no much larger clone stands one base away.

The receptor was isolated from a man younger than 35 in good health. The chain was built from TRBV7-2 and TRBJ1-4, with TRBD1 matching 8 junction bases. The material sequenced was naive CD4+ T cells sorted from blood. This specimen's cell subset or site label, interpreted: CD45RA+ positively selected. The nucleotides are TGTGCCAGCAGCTCCAAGCAGGGGGCGGGTGAAAAACTGTTTTTT. It is translated as CASSSKQGAGEKLFF.